A selection of T cell receptor beta chains follows, all from one sample in a study of patients and donors after allogeneic stem cell transplantation. TCRdb redid the calling of the RT-PCR reads with MiXCR, one entry per CDR3 protein. The sample comprises about 110,000 distinct CDR3 sequences, approximately 40% of which are singletons, and 25% to 35% rests with the top ten. Sequencing was carried out using blood, either unsorted or a sorted T cell fraction (not recorded which). The receptor set was obtained from a human donor who was either an allogeneic HSCT recipient or a stem cell or donor lymphocyte infusion donor (not recorded which). It is not recorded whose cells these are; they may come from a transplant donor. The CDR3 runs from the conserved cysteine through the conserved F or W. A D gene is named only where the DNA matches it firmly. Clone size is stated in some rows and not others, as once, few, many or a class when expanded.

v_gene: TRBV4-3
abundance: many
j_gene: TRBJ1-6
d_gene: TRBD1
CDR3nt: TGCGCCAGCAGCCAAGAGACAGGGAGCTCTTATAATTCACCCCTCCACTTT
CDR3aa: CASSQETGSSYNSPLHF

v_gene: TRBV28
abundance: -
j_gene: TRBJ2-7
d_gene: TRBD1
CDR3nt: TGTGCCAGCAACCTCCGGGACAGGGGCTACGAGCAGTACTTC
CDR3aa: CASNLRDRGYEQYF

v_gene: TRBV10-3
abundance: once
j_gene: TRBJ2-1
d_gene: -
CDR3nt: TGTGCCATCAGTCCCGGGGCTACTAATGAGCAGTTCTTC
CDR3aa: CAISPGATNEQFF

v_gene: TRBV12-3/TRBV12-4
abundance: -
j_gene: TRBJ1-2
d_gene: TRBD1
CDR3nt: TGTGCCAGCAGCTTACAGGGGGGCCCCTATGGCTACACCTTC
CDR3aa: CASSLQGGPYGYTF

v_gene: TRBV15
abundance: few
j_gene: TRBJ2-7
d_gene: -
CDR3nt: TGTGCCACCAGCCAGTACAGATCCTACGAGCAGTACTTC
CDR3aa: CATSQYRSYEQYF

v_gene: TRBV20-1
abundance: -
j_gene: TRBJ2-2
d_gene: -
CDR3nt: TGCAGTGCTAGAGATATATTCCAGGGGTCTGCCGGGGAGCTGTTTTTT
CDR3aa: CSARDIFQGSAGELFF

v_gene: TRBV19
abundance: -
j_gene: TRBJ1-2
d_gene: -
CDR3nt: TGTGCCAGTAGTTTCCCCCAGGGCTATGGCTACACCTTC
CDR3aa: CASSFPQGYGYTF

v_gene: TRBV5-1
abundance: few
j_gene: TRBJ2-1
d_gene: -
CDR3nt: TGCGCCAGCAGCTTGACCACCCCTTTATTCAGCTCCTACAATGAGCAGTTCTTC
CDR3aa: CASSLTTPLFSSYNEQFF

v_gene: TRBV7-9
abundance: -
j_gene: TRBJ1-1
d_gene: -
CDR3nt: TGTGCCAGCAGCCCTCCCAGGGTGCTGAGCACTGAAGCTTTCTTT
CDR3aa: CASSPPRVLSTEAFF

v_gene: TRBV20-1
abundance: -
j_gene: TRBJ1-5
d_gene: -
CDR3nt: TGCAGTGCGCTCCCGGGAGGTAATCAGCCCCAGCATTTT
CDR3aa: CSALPGGNQPQHF

v_gene: TRBV12-3/TRBV12-4
abundance: -
j_gene: TRBJ2-1
d_gene: -
CDR3nt: TGTGCCAGCAGCTGGGGCCCACCCCAACAGTTCTTC
CDR3aa: CASSWGPPQQFF

v_gene: TRBV28
abundance: few
j_gene: TRBJ1-6
d_gene: TRBD1
CDR3nt: TGTGCCAGCATTCACCGGGACAGAGATAATTCACCCCTCCACTTT
CDR3aa: CASIHRDRDNSPLHF

v_gene: TRBV12-3/TRBV12-4
abundance: -
j_gene: TRBJ1-2
d_gene: -
CDR3nt: TGTGCCAGCAGTTTAACCCGAGGGTCCTATGGCTACACCTTC
CDR3aa: CASSLTRGSYGYTF

v_gene: TRBV27
abundance: -
j_gene: TRBJ2-1
d_gene: -
CDR3nt: TGTGCCAGCAGTTTAATGGGTAGAGGCTCTTACAATGAGCAGTTCTTC
CDR3aa: CASSLMGRGSYNEQFF

v_gene: TRBV20-1
abundance: -
j_gene: TRBJ1-4
d_gene: -
CDR3nt: TGCAGTGCTAGAGGGCTGCATAATGAAAAACTGTTTTTT
CDR3aa: CSARGLHNEKLFF

v_gene: TRBV7-2
abundance: -
j_gene: TRBJ1-2
d_gene: -
CDR3nt: TGTGCCAGCAGCTTAAGGGGAATCGGGTATGGCTACACCTTC
CDR3aa: CASSLRGIGYGYTF

v_gene: TRBV4-2
abundance: many
j_gene: TRBJ2-7
d_gene: -
CDR3nt: TGTGCCAGCAGCCAAGATGGGGGTGGGGGTTACCCCTACTACGAGCAGTACTTC
CDR3aa: CASSQDGGGGYPYYEQYF

v_gene: TRBV24-1
abundance: -
j_gene: TRBJ2-7
d_gene: -
CDR3nt: TGTGCCACCTCCGGGGGCGACGAGCAGTACTTC
CDR3aa: CATSGGDEQYF

v_gene: TRBV6-6
abundance: few
j_gene: TRBJ1-5
d_gene: -
CDR3nt: TGTGCCAGCAGTTACGACGGAGGGGTGATTAGCAATCAGCCCCAGCATTTT
CDR3aa: CASSYDGGVISNQPQHF

v_gene: TRBV7-2
abundance: -
j_gene: TRBJ2-5
d_gene: -
CDR3nt: TGTGCCAGCAGCTTAGCGCCAGGGGCCCCAATCCAAGAGACCCAGTACTTC
CDR3aa: CASSLAPGAPIQETQYF

v_gene: TRBV9
abundance: -
j_gene: TRBJ1-1
d_gene: TRBD1
CDR3nt: TGTGCCAGCAGCCCTCACAGGGGGCGTCACACTGAAGCTTTCTTT
CDR3aa: CASSPHRGRHTEAFF